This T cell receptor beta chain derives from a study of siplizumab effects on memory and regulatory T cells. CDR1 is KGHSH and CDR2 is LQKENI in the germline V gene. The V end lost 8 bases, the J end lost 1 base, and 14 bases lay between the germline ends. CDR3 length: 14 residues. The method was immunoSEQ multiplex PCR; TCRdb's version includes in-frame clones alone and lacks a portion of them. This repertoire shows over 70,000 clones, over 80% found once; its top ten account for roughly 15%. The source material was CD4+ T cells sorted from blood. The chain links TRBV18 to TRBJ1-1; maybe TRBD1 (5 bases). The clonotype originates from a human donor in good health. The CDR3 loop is CASTQGNGNTEAFF. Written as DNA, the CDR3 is TGTGCCAGCACTCAGGGAAATGGGAACACTGAAGCTTTCTTT.